Shown below are 14 T cell receptor beta chains from a single sample sequenced in a study of blood T cell repertoires in COVID-19. Repertoires were generated with immunoSEQ multiplex PCR, while TCRdb's copy carries only in-frame clones and drops some. The sample yields 47,000 or so clones, about 76% seen once. Input material: peripheral blood. The receptors were sampled from a woman aged 80 or over with COVID-19, enrolled during active disease.

The chain has TRBV11-1 and TRBJ2-7; TRBD2 matches 7 bases. CDR1 and CDR2 (germline): SGHAT, FQDESV (reference sequence). The junction had 5 bases not matched to a gene; V was cut back by 3 bases and J by 6 bases. The CDR3 runs to 13 residues. For the CDR3, the DNA is TGTGCCAGCAGCTTGGCGGGAGCGGGCGAGCAGTACTTC. Its translation: CASSLAGAGEQYF.

The sample holds one count of this clone. V and J are TRBV5-6 and TRBJ2-3; TRBD2 matches 7 bases. The germline gives CDR1 SGHDT, CDR2 YYEEEE. Trimming removed 0 bases from V and 5 bases from J; junction bases left unmatched: 15. The CDR3 length is 18 residues. Here the CDR3 reads CASSLGPSGLEVGDTQYF. CDR3 nucleotides: TGTGCCAGCAGCTTGGGGCCTAGCGGTTTGGAGGTTGGAGATACGCAGTATTTT.

The chain combines TRBV24-1 with TRBJ2-3; D is unresolved. Trimming took off 9 bases at V and 3 bases at J, with 6 bases between the two ends. The CDR3 sequence is 11 residues long. Germline V gene sequence: CDR1 KGHDR, CDR2 SFDVKD. CDR3 in DNA: TGTGCCACCTCCACTACAGATACGCAGTATTTT. Translation gives CATSTTDTQYF.

This sequence joins TRBV6-5 and TRBJ1-6; D is uncertain. CDR3 length equals 15 residues. Germline CDR1 and CDR2: MNHEY and SVGAGI. Trimming shortened V by 0 bases and J by 7 bases, and 10 bases separated the two germline ends. As DNA, the CDR3 is TGTGCCAGCAGTTACTCTGCAGGTCTGAATTCACCCCTCCACTTT. It is translated as CASSYSAGLNSPLHF.

The chain combines TRBV7-2 with TRBJ2-5; 8 nucleotides match TRBD2. The CDR3 is 13 amino acids. Unmatched junction bases numbered 2, after V lost 5 bases and J lost 3 bases. CDR1 is SGHTA, CDR2 FQGNSA, per germline. The CDR3: CASSAGLEETQYF. CDR3 nucleotides: TGTGCCAGCAGCGCGGGACTAGAAGAGACCCAGTACTTC.

This chain uses TRBV19 with TRBJ2-7; D is perhaps TRBD2 (6 bases). Germline CDR1 reads LNHDA; CDR2 reads SQIVND (reference sequence). Trimming shortened V by 4 bases and J by 2 bases, and 18 bases separated the two germline ends. This CDR3 has 16 amino acids. CDR3 nucleotides: TGTGCCAGTAGTACCTTGCGGGACTCATATACCTACGAGCAGTACTTC. This encodes CASSTLRDSYTYEQYF.

The gene calls are TRBV28 and TRBJ2-2; 7 bases match TRBD2. V lost 2 bases and J lost 4; bases outside the gene matches: 4. The CDR3 consists of 15 residues. The germline V gene encodes CDR1 MDHEN and CDR2 SYDVKM. The CDR3 nucleotides read TGTGCCAGCAGTTTACTAGCGGATTTCACCGGGGAGCTGTTTTTT. The encoded protein is CASSLLADFTGELFF.

This clone came up once. The chain couples TRBV6-2 or TRBV6-3 to TRBJ2-5; D is perhaps TRBD1 (6 bases). CDR3 size: 13 residues. V lost 6 bases and J lost 10, with 18 bases in between. The germline V gene has CDR1 MNHEY and CDR2 SVGEGT. In DNA form, the CDR3 reads TGTGCCAGCAGCTCCGTAGGCGTAGGGGGCCAGTACTTC. This translates into CASSSVGVGGQYF.

This clone was seen once. The J gene is TRBJ1-5, the V gene TRBV4-1; D may be TRBD1 (6 bases). The CDR3 is 15 residues long. Germline-derived CDR1 and CDR2 are MGHRA and YSYEKL. V lost 5 bases, J lost 7 bases, and 18 bases lay in between. CDR3 sequence reads: CASSSYVTGGQPQHF. The DNA for the CDR3 is TGCGCCAGCAGCTCATATGTGACAGGTGGACAGCCCCAGCATTTT.

V is TRBV9 and J is TRBJ2-3, with TRBD2 identical over 7 bases. V gave up 5 bases and J gave up 4 bases; unmatched junction bases: 10. CDR3 size: 15 residues. Per the germline V gene, CDR1 is SGDLS and CDR2 is YYNGEE. The chain's CDR3 is CASSQLAFPADTQYF. The CDR3 region has the DNA TGTGCCAGCAGTCAACTAGCGTTTCCGGCAGATACGCAGTATTTT.

The rearrangement uses TRBV5-1 and TRBJ2-2; TRBD1 matches 8 bases. V dropped 6 bases and J dropped 0; count of bases not matched to a gene: 1. From germline, CDR1 is SGHRS and CDR2 YFSETQ. The CDR3 extends over 14 amino acids. CDR3 nucleotides: TGCGCCAGCAACAGGGGGACGAACACCGGGGAGCTGTTTTTT. Amino acids: CASNRGTNTGELFF.

The rearrangement uses TRBV9 and TRBJ1-2; D not resolved. The CDR3 has 12 residues. The germline V and J ends were trimmed by 3 bases and 5 bases, with 8 bases remaining between them. Germline V CDR1 and CDR2: SGDLS, YYNGEE. CDR3 region: CASSASVYGYTF. The DNA of the CDR3 is TGTGCCAGCAGCGCGTCGGTGTATGGCTACACCTTC. Based on the CDR3 plus reference TRBV9 and TRBJ1-2, the full variable domain is DSGVTQTPKHLITATGQRVTLRCSPRSGDLSVYWYQQSLDQGLQFLIQYYNGEERAKGNILERFSAQQFPDLHSELNLSSLELGDSALYFCASSASVYGYTFGSGTRLTVV.

V and J are TRBV5-1 and TRBJ1-4; a possible D gene is TRBD1 (5 bases). The CDR3 runs to 12 residues. Germline values: CDR1 SGHRS, CDR2 YFSETQ. The ends were cut back, 7 bases at V and 10 bases at J, with 14 bases in the middle. The DNA of the CDR3 is TGCGCCAGCTCGGCAGGGTCAGGAAAACTGTTTTTT. As protein: CASSAGSGKLFF.

In its sample, this clone was seen a few times. The V gene is TRBV4-1, the J gene TRBJ2-2; D ambiguous. CDR3 length: 15 residues. V was cut by 1 base and J by 0 bases, with 6 bases left in between. Germline CDR1 reads MGHRA; CDR2 reads YSYEKL. The CDR3 coding sequence is TGCGCCAGCAGCCAAGGACACTCGAACACCGGGGAGCTGTTTTTT. Protein: CASSQGHSNTGELFF.